These 32 T cell receptor beta chains were sequenced from one sample in a study of shared clonotypes between healthy human individuals. Sequenced by immunoSEQ multiplex PCR; TCRdb stores in-frame clones only, minus some. This sample has approximately 1.5 million clones; less than 99% occur once, and the top ten carry 0.36%. The specimen sequenced was naive CD4+ T cells sorted from blood. Sample subset: CD45RA+ positively selected. Receptor source: a man younger than 40 in good health.

The CDR3 spells CASYEREGLYTQYF. CDR3 sequence (DNA): TGTGCCAGCTATGAGCGGGAGGGCCTGTATACGCAGTATTTT. V and J are TRBV5-5 and TRBJ2-3, with 10 nucleotides matching TRBD2. Germline trimming cut 7 bases from V and 7 bases from J; bases unmatched to any gene: 9. The CDR3 extends over 14 amino acids. CDR1 and CDR2 from the germline V gene are SGHKS and YYEKEE (reference sequence). The full variable domain, its missing parts supplied by reference TRBV5-5 and TRBJ2-3, is DAGVTQSPTHLIKTRGQQVTLRCSPISGHKSVSWYQQVLGQGPQFIFQYYEKEERGRGNFPDRFSARQFPNYSSELNVNALLLGDSALYLCASYEREGLYTQYFGPGTRLTVL.

This rearrangement joins TRBV28 to TRBJ2-5; 7 bases are shared with TRBD1. Germline lookup yields CDR1 MDHEN and CDR2 SYDVKM. J was trimmed by 4 bases and V by 3 bases; bases with no gene match: 5. The CDR3 contains 14 residues. The CDR3 sequence: CASSLTGIGETQYF. The CDR3 nucleotides read TGTGCCAGCAGTTTGACAGGGATTGGAGAGACCCAGTACTTC.

The chain carries TRBV18 and TRBJ2-7; no clear D. This CDR3 spans 15 amino acids. Germline V gives CDR1 KGHSH, CDR2 LQKENI. Trimming pared 0 bases from V and 7 bases from J, leaving 16 bases between. DNA for the CDR3: TGTGCCAGCTCACCACCGTCCCAGTCCCCTCGGGAGCAGTACTTC. Translation gives CASSPPSQSPREQYF.

The rearrangement joins TRBV27 to TRBJ2-2; tentative D call: TRBD1 (5 bases). Trimming removed 5 bases at V and 7 bases at J, with 20 bases between. The CDR3 has 16 amino acids. Germline CDR1 MNHEY, CDR2 SMNVEV (reference sequence). The CDR3 sequence is CASSSDSALFGGELFF. Here the CDR3 DNA reads TGTGCCAGCAGTAGCGACAGTGCATTGTTCGGCGGGGAGCTGTTTTTT.

V gene TRBV29-1 combines with J gene TRBJ2-1; TRBD2 matches at 14 bases. The CDR3 sequence is 14 residues long. Trimming took 5 bases from V and 9 from J; bases not matched to a gene: 6. The germline gives CDR1 SQVTM, CDR2 ANQGSEA. The CDR3 bases are TGCAGCGTTTTGGGACTAGCGGGAGACGCTGAGCAGTTCTTC. The encoded protein is CSVLGLAGDAEQFF.

Concerning this clone itself: The same CDR3 arises from other DNA sequences in this sample as well. The chain recombines TRBV7-3 with TRBJ2-2; D not resolved. This CDR3 has 13 residues. The V gene lost 5 bases and the J gene lost 4 bases, with 8 bases spanning the gap. From germline, CDR1 is SGHTA and CDR2 FQGTGA. This CDR3 is CASSLLVTGELFF. In nucleotides, the CDR3 is TGTGCCAGCAGCCTTCTGGTCACCGGGGAGCTGTTTTTT.

DNA of the CDR3: TGTGCCAGCAGCGTGACTAGCGGGAGTGTCTACAATGAGCAGTTCTTC. It yields the protein CASSVTSGSVYNEQFF. The rearrangement uses TRBV5-5 and TRBJ2-1; 12 bases line up with TRBD2. The germline CDR1 and CDR2 sequences are SGHKS and YYEKEE (reference sequence). This CDR3 contains 16 residues. J was trimmed by 3 bases and V by 4 bases; bases with no gene match: 5.

The chain has TRBV18 and TRBJ2-7; a possible D gene is TRBD2 (6 bases). This CDR3 contains 15 residues. V shed 1 base and J shed 3 bases, with 13 bases lying between them. The germline V gene has CDR1 KGHSH and CDR2 LQKENI. CDR3 sequence: CASSPRRGTHYEQYF. The DNA of the CDR3 is TGTGCCAGCTCACCACGGCGGGGAACGCACTACGAGCAGTACTTC.

The J gene is TRBJ2-1, the V gene TRBV5-4; no definite D call. Germline V lookup: CDR1 SGHNT, CDR2 YYREEE (reference sequence). V was shortened by 1 base and J by 2 bases, with 4 bases between the two germline ends. The CDR3 spans 13 residues. CDR3 loop: CASSLPPYNEQFF. The CDR3, as DNA: TGTGCCAGCAGCTTGCCACCCTACAATGAGCAGTTCTTC.

CDR3 bases: TGTGCCAGCAGCTCCATGAACGCAACAGGGATTAACACCGGGGAGCTGTTTTTT. It encodes CASSSMNATGINTGELFF. The rearrangement joins TRBV7-9 to TRBJ2-2; weak D call: TRBD1 (6 bases). From germline, CDR1 is SEHNR and CDR2 FQNEAQ (reference sequence). V was cut by 4 bases and J by 2 bases, with 20 bases left in between. The CDR3 contains 18 residues.

J is TRBJ2-3 and V is TRBV6-1; D is unresolved. V was trimmed by 5 bases and J by 3 bases, leaving 9 bases between them. The germline V gene encodes CDR1 MNHNS and CDR2 SASEGT. This CDR3 has 13 residues. Written as DNA, the CDR3 is TGTGCCAGCAGTCCTATCGGGACAGATACGCAGTATTTT. Amino acid sequence: CASSPIGTDTQYF.

This clone was picked up one time. The chain recombines TRBV7-2 with TRBJ2-2; tentative D call: TRBD1 (6 bases). V was shortened by 4 bases and J by 8 bases, with 14 bases between the two germline ends. The germline gives CDR1 SGHTA, CDR2 FQGNSA. This CDR3 comprises 14 residues. The CDR3 nucleotides read TGTGCCAGCAGCTCACAGGGTGTAATAGGGGAGCTGTTTTTT. Encoded protein: CASSSQGVIGELFF.

DNA for the CDR3: TGTGCCAGCAGTTTAAGGTCAGGGATGAACACTGAAGCTTTCTTT. Translating it yields CASSLRSGMNTEAFF. The chain employs TRBV28 and TRBJ1-1; weak D call: TRBD1 (5 bases). The CDR3 sequence is 15 residues long. Germline V gene data show CDR1 as MDHEN and CDR2 as SYDVKM. Trimming shortened V by 2 bases and J by 0 bases, and 10 bases separated the two germline ends. Full variable domain (remainder filled in from reference TRBV28 and TRBJ1-1): DVKVTQSSRYLVKRTGEKVFLECVQDMDHENMFWYRQDPGLGLRLIYFSYDVKMKEKGDIPEGYSVSREKKERFSLILESASTNQTSMYLCASSLRSGMNTEAFFGQGTRLTVV.

Turning to this clone: Other DNA sequences in this specimen translate into the identical CDR3. This chain's CDR3 is CASSPGTANYGYTF. In DNA, the CDR3 is TGTGCCAGCAGCCCGGGCACAGCTAACTATGGCTACACCTTC. V usage is TRBV7-9 and J usage is TRBJ1-2; D uncertain. The CDR3 is 14 amino acids. Germline V CDR1 and CDR2: SEHNR, FQNEAQ (reference sequence). Trimming shortened V by 5 bases and J by 0 bases, and 10 bases separated the two germline ends.

The chain joins TRBV7-2 to TRBJ2-7; D not resolved. The CDR3 spans 15 residues. Trimming cost V 1 base and J 5 bases, with 15 bases left between them. Germline values: CDR1 SGHTA, CDR2 FQGNSA. The CDR3 loop is CASSLVGAPPNEQYF. For the CDR3, the DNA is TGTGCCAGCAGCTTAGTGGGTGCGCCTCCCAACGAGCAGTACTTC.

This chain links TRBV9 with TRBJ2-2; TRBD2 agrees at 12 bases. Trimming took 3 bases from V and 1 from J; bases not matched to a gene: 4. The CDR3 spans 17 residues. Germline CDR1 reads SGDLS; CDR2 reads YYNGEE. CDR3 coding DNA: TGTGCCAGCAGCGCCCCGGGACTAGCGGGGAACACCGGGGAGCTGTTTTTT. Amino acids: CASSAPGLAGNTGELFF.

This clone is a singleton in its sample. The J gene is TRBJ1-2, the V gene TRBV6-5; TRBD1 agrees at 10 bases. The J segment lost 4 bases and the V segment lost 0 bases, leaving 2 bases of the junction unmatched. Germline-derived CDR1 and CDR2 are MNHEY and SVGAGI. The CDR3 extends over 15 amino acids. For the CDR3, the DNA is TGTGCCAGCAGTTACTCGAGGACAGGGGGCTATGGCTACACCTTC. Protein: CASSYSRTGGYGYTF.

V usage is TRBV7-2 and J usage is TRBJ2-2; D gene uncertain. CDR1 is SGHTA and CDR2 is FQGNSA in the germline V gene. The CDR3 spans 14 residues. Trimming left V 3 bases short and J 5 bases short, with 10 bases between. CDR3 coding DNA: TGTGCCAGCAGCTTGAAAGGTCCTACCGGGGAGCTGTTTTTT. Encoded protein: CASSLKGPTGELFF.

This clone was seen once. The chain links TRBV18 to TRBJ2-7, with D perhaps TRBD1 (6 bases). Trimming pared 4 bases from V and 7 bases from J, leaving 20 bases between. CDR3 length: 15 residues. Germline V CDR1 and CDR2: KGHSH, LQKENI. The CDR3 region has the DNA TGTGCCAGCTCACGCTCCGGGACATACTGGGAAGAGCAGTACTTC. It specifies CASSRSGTYWEEQYF.

CDR3 coding DNA: TGCGCCAGCCGGGACAGGGGTTCTGGGGCCAACGTCCTGACTTTC. Its protein is CASRDRGSGANVLTF. The V gene is TRBV5-1, the J gene TRBJ2-6; 10 bases are a match to TRBD1. The CDR3 extends over 15 amino acids. V lost 7 bases, J lost 1 base, and 2 bases stayed unmatched. Germline V gene lookup returns CDR1 SGHRS and CDR2 YFSETQ.

The chain joins TRBV5-4 to TRBJ1-2; the match to TRBD1 covers 7 bases. This CDR3 is 14 amino acids long. J gave up 0 bases and V 5 bases, and 4 bases lay outside the gene matches. Germline lookup yields CDR1 SGHNT and CDR2 YYREEE (reference sequence). The CDR3 reads CASRPQGANYGYTF. The CDR3 DNA is TGTGCCAGCAGGCCCCAGGGGGCTAACTATGGCTACACCTTC. The full variable domain, with the rest looked up from reference TRBV5-4 and TRBJ1-2, is ETGVTQSPTHLIKTRGQQVTLRCSSQSGHNTVSWYQQALGQGPQFIFQYYREEENGRGNFPPRFSGLQFPNYSSELNVNALELDDSALYLCASRPQGANYGYTFGSGTRLTVV.

Only one count was recorded for this clone. The chain recombines TRBV2 with TRBJ2-5, with TRBD2 matching over 11 bases. V lost 5 bases to trimming and J lost 0 bases; unmatched junction nucleotides: 2. CDR1 and CDR2 from the germline V gene are SNHLY and FYNNEI. The CDR3 runs to 15 residues. The CDR3 DNA reads as TGTGCCAGCAGTTCTAGCGGGAGGAACCAAGAGACCCAGTACTTC. This codes for CASSSSGRNQETQYF.

The CDR3 protein is CATSRSIGVGYEQYF. CDR3 DNA sequence: TGTGCCACCAGCAGATCCATTGGGGTAGGCTACGAGCAGTACTTC. The chain combines TRBV15 with TRBJ2-7; D gene unclear. Germline V gene lookup returns CDR1 LNHNV and CDR2 YYDKDF (reference sequence). Between the trimmed V and J ends, which lost 2 bases and 3 bases, there was a span of 14 bases. This CDR3 region has 15 residues.

The chain has TRBV6-1 and TRBJ2-7; 13 bases match TRBD2. This CDR3 is 14 amino acids long. Per the germline V gene, CDR1 is MNHNS and CDR2 is SASEGT. Trimming at V came to 8 bases and at J to 3 bases, leaving 4 bases not matched to a gene. DNA of the CDR3: TGTGCCAGCCAACTAGCGGGAGGGTACTACGAGCAGTACTTC. Protein product: CASQLAGGYYEQYF.

The rearrangement uses TRBV29-1 and TRBJ1-2; a weak D match, TRBD1 (5 bases). This CDR3 has 13 residues. Trimming removed 7 bases from V and 0 bases from J, with 12 bases in between. CDR1 is SQVTM, CDR2 ANQGSEA, per germline. The CDR3 region is CSAGTASNYGYTF. The CDR3 bases are TGCAGCGCGGGGACGGCTTCTAACTATGGCTACACCTTC.

The rearrangement uses TRBV5-1 and TRBJ2-2, with 10 nucleotides matching TRBD2. The germline gives CDR1 SGHRS, CDR2 YFSETQ. There are 17 residues in the CDR3. V dropped 0 bases and J dropped 5; count of bases not matched to a gene: 7. The CDR3 coding sequence is TGCGCCAGCAGCTTGGTGTTAGCGGGAGGTGGTACCGGGGAGCTGTTTTTT. It is translated as CASSLVLAGGGTGELFF. The full variable domain, in which reference TRBV5-1 and TRBJ2-2 provide the parts outside the CDR3, is KAGVTQTPRYLIKTRGQQVTLSCSPISGHRSVSWYQQTPGQGLQFLFEYFSETQRNKGNFPGRFSGRQFSNSRSEMNVSTLELGDSALYLCASSLVLAGGGTGELFFGEGSRLTVL.

V gene TRBV11-2 combines with J gene TRBJ2-3; D is undetermined. Germline values: CDR1 SGHAT, CDR2 FQNNGV. CDR3 length equals 16 residues. Trimming removed 0 bases from V and 4 bases from J, with 14 bases in between. The CDR3 DNA reads as TGTGCCAGCAGCTTAGATCTGTGGGCCGGTGCAGATACGCAGTATTTT. Its translation is CASSLDLWAGADTQYF. The variable domain in full, completed from reference TRBV11-2 and TRBJ2-3, reads EAGVAQSPRYKIIEKRQSVAFWCNPISGHATLYWYQQILGQGPKLLIQFQNNGVVDDSQLPKDRFSAERLKGVDSTLKIQPAKLEDSAVYLCASSLDLWAGADTQYFGPGTRLTVL.

This chain uses TRBV28 with TRBJ2-1, with D maybe TRBD2 (6 bases). This CDR3 has 15 residues. CDR1 and CDR2 (germline): MDHEN, SYDVKM. The V end was cut by 3 bases, the J end by 6 bases, with 15 bases between. The CDR3 spells CASSLYGSPGNEQFF. The CDR3 nucleotides are TGTGCCAGCAGTTTGTACGGGAGCCCCGGCAATGAGCAGTTCTTC.

This rearrangement joins TRBV6-6 to TRBJ2-5; TRBD2 agrees at 9 bases. The germline CDR1 and CDR2 sequences are MNHNY and SVGAGI (reference sequence). V lost 5 bases, J lost 0 bases, and 7 bases stayed unmatched. The CDR3 has 16 residues. DNA of the CDR3: TGTGCCAGCAGTCCCAAGAGCGGGAGGAACCAAGAGACCCAGTACTTC. Translated, it gives CASSPKSGRNQETQYF.

The rearrangement joins TRBV30 to TRBJ2-7, with a tentative D call TRBD2 (5 bases). Deletions cut 2 bases from V and 2 bases from J, with 13 bases between. Germline V gives CDR1 GTSNPN, CDR2 SVGIG (reference sequence). This CDR3 region has 14 residues. Here the CDR3 reads CAWSSEFGAYEQYF. CDR3 DNA: TGTGCCTGGAGTTCGGAGTTCGGGGCCTACGAGCAGTACTTC.

The V gene is TRBV20-1, the J gene TRBJ2-5, with D unclear. Germline values: CDR1 DFQATT, CDR2 SNEGSKA (reference sequence). Trimming pared 6 bases from V and 7 bases from J, leaving 12 bases between. The CDR3 loop spans 11 amino acids. CDR3 sequence (DNA): TGCAGTGCCCCGGGTCGCGGGACCCAGTACTTC. Translation gives CSAPGRGTQYF.

This clone was recorded once. This chain links TRBV9 with TRBJ2-3; 8 nucleotides align to TRBD1. With 7 bases clipped from V and 1 base from J, the junction kept 11 bases outside the gene matches. The CDR3 extends over 16 amino acids. Germline V gives CDR1 SGDLS, CDR2 YYNGEE. CDR3 residues: CASGSGQDGGTDTQYF. Here the CDR3 DNA reads TGTGCCAGCGGTTCGGGACAGGATGGCGGCACAGATACGCAGTATTTT. Full variable domain (outside the CDR3, taken from reference TRBV9 and TRBJ2-3): DSGVTQTPKHLITATGQRVTLRCSPRSGDLSVYWYQQSLDQGLQFLIQYYNGEERAKGNILERFSAQQFPDLHSELNLSSLELGDSALYFCASGSGQDGGTDTQYFGPGTRLTVL.